What follows are 30 T cell receptor beta chains derived from one specimen sequenced in a study of blood T cell repertoires in COVID-19. This table comes from immunoSEQ multiplex PCR, and its TCRdb copy is limited to in-frame clones, with some not included. This repertoire shows about 150,000 clones, approximately 80% found once; its top ten account for roughly 5.3%. Sequencing was carried out using peripheral blood. The receptors stem from a woman between 45 and 65 years old with acute or convalescent COVID-19.

This chain connects TRBV11-3 to TRBJ1-3, with 9 nucleotides matching TRBD1. The CDR3 totals 15 residues. V lost 2 bases, J lost 8 bases, and 7 bases stayed unmatched. Per the germline V gene, CDR1 is SGHNT and CDR2 is YENEEA. This CDR3 is CASSLSGQGGHTIYF. CDR3 DNA: TGTGCCAGCAGCTTATCGGGACAGGGTGGGCACACCATATATTTT.

The chain links TRBV25-1 to TRBJ2-6, with D uncertain. The CDR3 has 14 residues. Germline loops: CDR1 MGHDK, CDR2 SYGVNS. V was shortened by 3 bases and J by 7 bases, with 10 bases between the two germline ends. Here the CDR3 DNA reads TGTGCCAGCAGTGATTCGGGTGCAGCCAACGTCCTGACTTTC. Translating gives CASSDSGAANVLTF.

The chain is built from TRBV30 and TRBJ1-6; 9 bases are shared with TRBD1. This CDR3 is built from 15 residues. The trim removed 2 bases at V and 5 bases at J, leaving 4 bases unmatched. Germline loops: CDR1 GTSNPN, CDR2 SVGIG (reference sequence). The DNA of the CDR3 is TGTGCCTGGAGTATCCGGGACAGGGATAATTCACCCCTCCACTTT. Its protein product is CAWSIRDRDNSPLHF.

The chain joins TRBV6-2 or TRBV6-3 to TRBJ2-4; tentative D call: TRBD1 (6 bases). Germline-derived CDR1 and CDR2 are MNHEY and SVGEGT. V shed 5 bases and J shed 5 bases, with 13 bases lying between them. This CDR3 is 14 amino acids long. The CDR3 sequence is CASSLRGSENIQYF. Here the CDR3 DNA reads TGTGCCAGCAGTCTCAGGGGATCGGAAAACATTCAGTACTTC.

The CDR3 region has the DNA TGTGCCAGCAGTTTATCCACAGGGCCCCCGGATACGCAGTATTTT. The encoded protein is CASSLSTGPPDTQYF. V and J are TRBV27 and TRBJ2-3, with D perhaps matching TRBD1 (6 bases). The V end was cut by 0 bases, the J end by 6 bases, with 13 bases between. CDR3 length: 15 residues. Per the germline V gene, CDR1 is MNHEY and CDR2 is SMNVEV (reference sequence).

The chain joins TRBV28 to TRBJ1-5, with 9 positions matching TRBD1. V lost 7 bases, J lost 10 bases, and 8 bases stayed unmatched. The V gene's germline CDR1 is MDHEN and CDR2 SYDVKM. The CDR3 length is 13 residues. Here the CDR3 DNA reads TGTGCCAGCAATCCGGGACAGGGCAACCCCCAGCATTTT. Protein sequence: CASNPGQGNPQHF.

This chain links TRBV18 with TRBJ1-1; D may be TRBD1 (5 bases). The V gene's germline CDR1 is KGHSH and CDR2 LQKENI. CDR3 length equals 17 residues. The V gene lost 6 bases and the J gene lost 2 bases, with 22 bases spanning the gap. CDR3 DNA sequence: TGTGCCAGCTCTACCCGGGGGGACTGGGGGAGAAACACTGAAGCTTTCTTT. Residues: CASSTRGDWGRNTEAFF.

Here the CDR3 reads CASSTGGGDYGYTF. DNA of the CDR3: TGCGCCAGCAGCACTGGAGGCGGGGATTATGGCTACACCTTC. V is TRBV5-1 and J is TRBJ1-2; D not certain. This CDR3 contains 14 residues. Trimming stripped 4 bases from V and 5 bases from J, with 15 bases between. CDR1 SGHRS and CDR2 YFSETQ come from the germline V gene.

The rearrangement joins TRBV6-6 to TRBJ1-5, with D perhaps TRBD1 (5 bases). CDR3 length: 17 residues. Trimming removed 5 bases at V and 6 bases at J, with 23 bases between. From germline, CDR1 is MNHNY and CDR2 SVGAGI (reference sequence). CDR3 sequence reads: CASSHQPPEGTSQPQHF. CDR3 DNA sequence: TGTGCCAGCAGTCACCAGCCCCCTGAGGGGACTTCTCAGCCCCAGCATTTT.

The genes are TRBV29-1 and TRBJ1-4, with TRBD1 matching over 10 bases. J was trimmed by 6 bases and V by 6 bases; bases with no gene match: 7. Germline V gives CDR1 SQVTM, CDR2 ANQGSEA. The CDR3 extends over 14 amino acids. CDR3 loop: CSVATGTGDEKLFF. In DNA form, the CDR3 reads TGCAGCGTAGCAACCGGGACAGGGGATGAAAAACTGTTTTTT.

The chain is built from TRBV11-2 and TRBJ1-5; D gene unclear. The CDR3 sequence is 14 residues long. Germline V gives CDR1 SGHAT, CDR2 FQNNGV. Trimming shortened V by 0 bases and J by 4 bases, and 7 bases separated the two germline ends. CDR3 region: CASSLDQINQPQHF. The CDR3 DNA follows: TGTGCCAGCAGCTTAGATCAGATTAATCAGCCCCAGCATTTT.

The chain has TRBV19 and TRBJ2-7, with TRBD1 identical over 8 bases. Germline V CDR1 and CDR2: LNHDA, SQIVND (reference sequence). The CDR3 length is 16 residues. V lost 1 base, J lost 0 bases, and 5 bases stayed unmatched. Here the CDR3 reads CASSIAGQGSSYEQYF. The CDR3 nucleotides are TGTGCCAGTAGTATAGCCGGACAGGGTAGCTCCTACGAGCAGTACTTC. The full variable domain, in which reference TRBV19 and TRBJ2-7 provide the parts outside the CDR3, is DGGITQSPKYLFRKEGQNVTLSCEQNLNHDAMYWYRQDPGQGLRLIYYSQIVNDFQKGDIAEGYSVSREKKESFPLTVTSAQKNPTAFYLCASSIAGQGSSYEQYFGPGTRLTVT.

The chain employs TRBV9 and TRBJ2-5; 8 nucleotides line up with TRBD1. There are 16 residues in the CDR3. From germline, CDR1 is SGDLS and CDR2 YYNGEE. Trimming at V came to 3 bases and at J to 8 bases, leaving 15 bases not matched to a gene. This chain's CDR3 is CASSAGQGLGMDTQYF. Written as DNA, the CDR3 is TGTGCCAGCAGCGCTGGACAGGGTTTGGGAATGGACACCCAGTACTTC. Using reference TRBV9 and TRBJ2-5 for the parts outside the CDR3, the full variable domain is DSGVTQTPKHLITATGQRVTLRCSPRSGDLSVYWYQQSLDQGLQFLIQYYNGEERAKGNILERFSAQQFPDLHSELNLSSLELGDSALYFCASSAGQGLGMDTQYFGPGTRLLVL.

This CDR3 is CASSGQGNYGYTF. CDR3 bases: TGTGCCAGCAGTGGGCAGGGGAACTATGGCTACACCTTC. V and J are TRBV2 and TRBJ1-2, with D possibly being TRBD1 (6 bases). The CDR3 totals 13 residues. The germline V and J ends were trimmed by 4 bases and 2 bases, with 8 bases remaining between them. CDR1 SNHLY and CDR2 FYNNEI come from the germline V gene.

This sequence joins TRBV19 and TRBJ1-5; a weak D match, TRBD1 (6 bases). The CDR3 spans 17 residues. Trimming left V 7 bases short and J 7 bases short, with 26 bases between. Germline V CDR1 and CDR2: LNHDA, SQIVND (reference sequence). The DNA of the CDR3 is TGTGCCAGTACCCCCACCCCGCGGAGACAGGTGGGCCAGCCCCAGCATTTT. Translated: CASTPTPRRQVGQPQHF. Full variable domain (remainder filled in from reference TRBV19 and TRBJ1-5): DGGITQSPKYLFRKEGQNVTLSCEQNLNHDAMYWYRQDPGQGLRLIYYSQIVNDFQKGDIAEGYSVSREKKESFPLTVTSAQKNPTAFYLCASTPTPRRQVGQPQHFGDGTRLSIL.

As DNA, the CDR3 is TGTGCCAGTACCAACCAAATCGGGGGAGGCGAGCAGTACTTC. This encodes CASTNQIGGGEQYF. V and J are TRBV19 and TRBJ2-7, with a tentative D call TRBD2 (6 bases). V was clipped by 7 bases and J by 6 bases, with 19 bases between them. There are 14 residues in the CDR3. Germline V lookup: CDR1 LNHDA, CDR2 SQIVND (reference sequence).

This sequence joins TRBV5-1 and TRBJ2-7, with D possibly TRBD1 on 5 matching bases. V lost 8 bases to trimming and J lost 2 bases, with 17 bases between them. Germline-derived CDR1 and CDR2 are SGHRS and YFSETQ. The CDR3 runs 14 residues. The CDR3 loop is CARYPGHSTYEQYF. CDR3 sequence (DNA): TGCGCCAGATACCCCGGACACTCAACCTACGAGCAGTACTTC.

The chain combines TRBV10-3 with TRBJ1-3; 8 positions agree with TRBD1. CDR1 is ENHRY, CDR2 SYGVKD, per germline. This CDR3 has 13 residues. V was pared by 8 bases and J by 4 bases, with 4 bases of the junction left unmatched. DNA of the CDR3: TGTGCCATCCAACAGGGGGAAGGAAACACCATATATTTT. Amino acid sequence: CAIQQGEGNTIYF.

This clone has a count of ten or more. V is TRBV4-3 and J is TRBJ1-6; D not certain. V was shortened by 2 bases and J by 9 bases, with 14 bases between the two germline ends. Germline loops: CDR1 LGHNA, CDR2 YSLEER. The CDR3 extends over 15 amino acids. Written as DNA, the CDR3 is TGCGCCAGCAGCCAATCGGGAGGGAACAGTTCACCCCTCCACTTT. Residues: CASSQSGGNSSPLHF.

The V and J genes are TRBV3-1 (or the pseudogene TRBV3-2) and TRBJ2-1, with D perhaps matching TRBD2 (6 bases). The V end lost 3 bases, the J end lost 6 bases, and 12 bases lay between the germline ends. Germline CDR1 reads LGHDT; CDR2 reads YNNKEL (reference sequence). The CDR3 is made up of 14 amino acids. This chain's CDR3 is CASSHNGGSNEQFF. CDR3 DNA sequence: TGTGCCAGCAGCCATAACGGGGGATCCAATGAGCAGTTCTTC.

This chain connects TRBV6-5 to TRBJ1-1; 7 nucleotides line up with TRBD1. The CDR3 extends over 14 amino acids. Germline CDR1 reads MNHEY; CDR2 reads SVGAGI. Trimming removed 4 bases from V and 0 bases from J; junction bases left unmatched: 2. The CDR3 protein is CASSLGQLNTEAFF. CDR3 coding DNA: TGTGCCAGCAGTTTGGGACAGCTGAACACTGAAGCTTTCTTT.

The chain links TRBV6-2 or TRBV6-3 to TRBJ1-5; 10 positions agree with TRBD1. Unmatched junction bases numbered 6, after V lost 6 bases and J lost 1 base. This CDR3 is 16 amino acids long. Germline CDR1 and CDR2: MNHEY and SVGEGT. CDR3 DNA sequence: TGTGCCAGCAGCCGACCGGGACAGGGGAGCAATCAGCCCCAGCATTTT. Its translation: CASSRPGQGSNQPQHF.

The chain links TRBV7-8 to TRBJ1-1, with a weak D call TRBD1 (5 bases). Trimming took off 5 bases at V and 8 bases at J, with 18 bases between the two ends. Germline-derived CDR1 and CDR2 are SGHVS and FQNEAQ. This CDR3 has 14 amino acids. CDR3 sequence (DNA): TGTGCCAGCAGCAGGAGCTTACCGGGACTAGAAGCTTTCTTT. Residues: CASSRSLPGLEAFF.

As to this clone: This clone may be a read error of a much larger clone one base away. V gene TRBV2 combines with J gene TRBJ1-1; possibly TRBD1 for D (5 bases). CDR1 and CDR2 (germline): SNHLY, FYNNEI. CDR3 length: 13 residues. V was cut by 6 bases and J by 1 base, with 9 bases left in between. The CDR3 region has the DNA TGTGCCAGCAGCGATCAGGGGAACACTGAAGCTTTCTTT. Its protein product is CASSDQGNTEAFF. Full variable domain (missing parts from reference TRBV2 and TRBJ1-1): EPEVTQTPSHQVTQMGQEVILRCVPISNHLYFYWYRQILGQKVEFLVSFYNNEISEKSEIFDDQFSVERPDGSNFTLKIRSTKLEDSAMYFCASSDQGNTEAFFGQGTRLTVV.

This rearrangement joins TRBV27 to TRBJ1-5; D gene uncertain. The CDR3 runs 15 residues. V was cut by 2 bases and J by 0 bases, with 8 bases left in between. Germline V gene lookup returns CDR1 MNHEY and CDR2 SMNVEV (reference sequence). The CDR3 DNA reads TGTGCCAGCAGTTTAAACCCCTATAGCAATCAGCCCCAGCATTTT. Protein product: CASSLNPYSNQPQHF.

This clone was observed once. The gene calls are TRBV28 and TRBJ1-5; D gene uncertain. The CDR3 has 14 residues. Germline CDR1 MDHEN, CDR2 SYDVKM. V dropped 4 bases and J dropped 0 bases, with 7 bases sitting between them. This CDR3 reads CASSSAVSNQPQHF. The CDR3 nucleotides are TGTGCCAGCAGTTCGGCGGTTAGCAATCAGCCCCAGCATTTT.

This clone came up once. The chain joins TRBV27 to TRBJ2-1, with 10 bases fitting TRBD2. The CDR3 has 17 amino acids. Germline V gene lookup returns CDR1 MNHEY and CDR2 SMNVEV (reference sequence). Trimming removed 5 bases from V and 2 bases from J; junction bases left unmatched: 9. Here the CDR3 DNA reads TGTGCCAGCAGTGAGCTAGCGGGGGCGCTACCCTACAATGAGCAGTTCTTC. It translates to CASSELAGALPYNEQFF.

The chain employs TRBV7-2 and TRBJ2-5; possibly TRBD2 for D (5 bases). The CDR3 totals 14 residues. The germline gives CDR1 SGHTA, CDR2 FQGNSA. With 1 base removed from V and 4 bases from J, the gap between germline ends came to 10 bases. In DNA form, the CDR3 reads TGTGCCAGCAGCTTAGATGTCCGGGGAGAGACCCAGTACTTC. Protein product: CASSLDVRGETQYF.

The V and J genes are TRBV12-5 and TRBJ1-1; D unresolved. The CDR3 spans 16 residues. Germline values: CDR1 LGHNT, CDR2 FRNRAP. V was shortened by 1 base and J by 3 bases, with 15 bases between the two germline ends. CDR3 in amino acids: CASGLAVTGAYTEAFF. The CDR3 DNA is TGTGCTAGTGGTTTGGCAGTTACCGGAGCTTACACTGAAGCTTTCTTT.

The chain carries TRBV5-6 and TRBJ1-3, with D uncertain. Germline V gives CDR1 SGHDT, CDR2 YYEEEE. The CDR3 runs 15 residues. With 2 bases removed from V and 0 bases from J, the gap between germline ends came to 9 bases. The CDR3 DNA reads as TGTGCCAGCAGCTTAACGCGGTTCTCTGGAAACACCATATATTTT. It is translated as CASSLTRFSGNTIYF.